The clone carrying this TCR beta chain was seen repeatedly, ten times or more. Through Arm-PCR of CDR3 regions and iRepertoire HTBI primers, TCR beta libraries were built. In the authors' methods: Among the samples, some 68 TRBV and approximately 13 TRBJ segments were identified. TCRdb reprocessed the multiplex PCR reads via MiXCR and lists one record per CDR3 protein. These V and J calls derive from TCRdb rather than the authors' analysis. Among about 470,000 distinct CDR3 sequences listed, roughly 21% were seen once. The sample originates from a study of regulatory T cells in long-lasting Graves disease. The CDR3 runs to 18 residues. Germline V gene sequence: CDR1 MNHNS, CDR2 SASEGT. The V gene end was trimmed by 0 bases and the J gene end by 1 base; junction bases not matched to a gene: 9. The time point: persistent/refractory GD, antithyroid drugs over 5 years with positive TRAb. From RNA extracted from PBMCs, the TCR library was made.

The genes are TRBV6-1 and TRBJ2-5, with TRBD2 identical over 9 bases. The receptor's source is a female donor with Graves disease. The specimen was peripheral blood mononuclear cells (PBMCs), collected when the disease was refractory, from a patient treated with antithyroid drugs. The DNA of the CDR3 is TGTGCCAGCAGTGAAGCGCGGGGGGGCGGCCATTTCCAAGAGACCCAGTACTTC. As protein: CASSEARGGGHFQETQYF.